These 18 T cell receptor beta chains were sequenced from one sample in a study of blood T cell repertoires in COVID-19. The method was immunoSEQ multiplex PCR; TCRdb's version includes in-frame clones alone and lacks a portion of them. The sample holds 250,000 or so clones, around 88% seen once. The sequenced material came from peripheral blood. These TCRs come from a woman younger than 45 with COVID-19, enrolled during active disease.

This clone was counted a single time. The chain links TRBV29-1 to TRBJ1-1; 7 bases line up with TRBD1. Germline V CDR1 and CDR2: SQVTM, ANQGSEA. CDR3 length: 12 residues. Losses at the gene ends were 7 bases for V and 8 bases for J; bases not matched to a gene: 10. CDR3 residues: CSAWDSPTEAFF. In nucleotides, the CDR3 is TGCAGCGCCTGGGACAGCCCCACGGAAGCTTTCTTT.

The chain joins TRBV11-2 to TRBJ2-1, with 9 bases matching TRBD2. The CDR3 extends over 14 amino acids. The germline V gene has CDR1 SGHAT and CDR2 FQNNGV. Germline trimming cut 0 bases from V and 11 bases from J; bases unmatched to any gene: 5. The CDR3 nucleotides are TGTGCCAGCAGCTTAGATCGGACTAGCGAAAAGCAGTTCTTC. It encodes CASSLDRTSEKQFF.

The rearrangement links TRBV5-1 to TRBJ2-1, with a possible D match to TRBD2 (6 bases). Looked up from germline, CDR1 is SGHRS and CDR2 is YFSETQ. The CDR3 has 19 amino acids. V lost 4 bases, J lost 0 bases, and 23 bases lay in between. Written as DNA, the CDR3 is TGCGCCAGCAGCCCGGAGGGGACTGGGGGTACTGTCTCCTACAATGAGCAGTTCTTC. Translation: CASSPEGTGGTVSYNEQFF.

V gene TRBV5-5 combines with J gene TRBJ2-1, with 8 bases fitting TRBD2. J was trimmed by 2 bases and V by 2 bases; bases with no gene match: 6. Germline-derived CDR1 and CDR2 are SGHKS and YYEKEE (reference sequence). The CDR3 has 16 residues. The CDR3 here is CASSFTSGNTYNEQFF. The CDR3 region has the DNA TGTGCCAGCAGCTTCACTAGCGGCAATACCTACAATGAGCAGTTCTTC.

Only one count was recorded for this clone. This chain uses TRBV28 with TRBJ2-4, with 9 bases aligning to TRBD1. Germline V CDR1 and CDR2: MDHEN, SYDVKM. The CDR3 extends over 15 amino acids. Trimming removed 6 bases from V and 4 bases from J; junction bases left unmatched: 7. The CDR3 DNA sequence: TGTGCCAGCAGCCCCCTTGGGACAGGGAAAAACATTCAGTACTTC. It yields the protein CASSPLGTGKNIQYF.

CDR3 region: CASITSGISYEQYF. In DNA, the CDR3 is TGTGCCAGCATCACCTCCGGGATCTCCTACGAGCAGTACTTC. This chain uses TRBV28 with TRBJ2-7, with D possibly being TRBD2 (5 bases). V was shortened by 7 bases and J by 0 bases, with 13 bases between the two germline ends. The germline gives CDR1 MDHEN, CDR2 SYDVKM. CDR3 length: 14 amino acids.

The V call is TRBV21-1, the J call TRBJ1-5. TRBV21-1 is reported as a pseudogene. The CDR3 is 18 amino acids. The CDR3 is CASSKVIRGYLSNQPQHF. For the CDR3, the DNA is TGTGCCAGCAGCAAAGTAATTCGAGGGTACTTAAGCAATCAGCCCCAGCATTTT.

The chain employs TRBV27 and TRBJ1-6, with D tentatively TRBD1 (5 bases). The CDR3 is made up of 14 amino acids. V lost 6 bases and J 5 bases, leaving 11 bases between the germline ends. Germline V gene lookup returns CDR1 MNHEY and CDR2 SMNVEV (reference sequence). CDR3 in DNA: TGTGCCAGCAGGGTGGCAGGGCATAATTCACCCCTCCACTTT. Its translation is CASRVAGHNSPLHF.

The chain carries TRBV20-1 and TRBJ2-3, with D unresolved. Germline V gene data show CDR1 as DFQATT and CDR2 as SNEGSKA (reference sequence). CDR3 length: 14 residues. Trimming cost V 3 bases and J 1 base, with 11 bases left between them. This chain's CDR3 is CSASSLERTDTQYF. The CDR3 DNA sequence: TGCAGTGCTAGTAGCCTAGAGCGCACAGATACGCAGTATTTT.

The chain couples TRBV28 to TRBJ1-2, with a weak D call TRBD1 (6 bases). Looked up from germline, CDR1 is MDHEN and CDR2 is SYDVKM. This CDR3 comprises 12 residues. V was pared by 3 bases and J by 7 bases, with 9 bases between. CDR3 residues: CASSFRGGGYTF. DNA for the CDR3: TGTGCCAGCAGTTTTAGAGGGGGTGGCTACACCTTC.

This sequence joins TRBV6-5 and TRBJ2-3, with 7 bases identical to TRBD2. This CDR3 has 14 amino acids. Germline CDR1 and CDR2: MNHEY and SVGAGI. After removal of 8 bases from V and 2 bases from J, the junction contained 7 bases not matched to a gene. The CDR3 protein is CASRRSGATDTQYF. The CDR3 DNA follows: TGTGCCAGCCGAAGGAGCGGGGCCACAGATACGCAGTATTTT.

The CDR3 loop is CASMGVRDGYTF. In DNA form, the CDR3 reads TGCGCCAGCATGGGAGTTCGGGATGGCTACACCTTC. V is TRBV5-1 and J is TRBJ1-2; D ambiguous. This CDR3 contains 12 residues. V lost 6 bases and J lost 6, with 12 bases in between. Germline V lookup: CDR1 SGHRS, CDR2 YFSETQ. The full variable domain, completed using reference TRBV5-1 and TRBJ1-2, is KAGVTQTPRYLIKTRGQQVTLSCSPISGHRSVSWYQQTPGQGLQFLFEYFSETQRNKGNFPGRFSGRQFSNSRSEMNVSTLELGDSALYLCASMGVRDGYTFGSGTRLTVV.

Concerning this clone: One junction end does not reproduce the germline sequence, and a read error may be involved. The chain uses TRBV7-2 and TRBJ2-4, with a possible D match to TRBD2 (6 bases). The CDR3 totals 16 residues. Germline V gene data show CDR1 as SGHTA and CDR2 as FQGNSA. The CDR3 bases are TGTGCCAGCAGCTTAGCTGGGGGAGGTTCGAAAAGCATTCAGTACTTC. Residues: CASSLAGGGSKSIQYF.

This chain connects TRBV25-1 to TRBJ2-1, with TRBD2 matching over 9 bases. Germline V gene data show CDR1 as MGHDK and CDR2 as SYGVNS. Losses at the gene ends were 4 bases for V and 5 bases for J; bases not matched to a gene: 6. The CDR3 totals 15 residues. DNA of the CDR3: TGTGCCAGCAGTGCTAGCGGGGTACAGAACAATGAGCAGTTCTTC. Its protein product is CASSASGVQNNEQFF. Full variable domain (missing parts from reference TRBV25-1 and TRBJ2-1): EADIYQTPRYLVIGTGKKITLECSQTMGHDKMYWYQQDPGMELHLIHYSYGVNSTEKGDLSSESTVSRIRTEHFPLTLESARPSHTSQYLCASSASGVQNNEQFFGPGTRLTVL.

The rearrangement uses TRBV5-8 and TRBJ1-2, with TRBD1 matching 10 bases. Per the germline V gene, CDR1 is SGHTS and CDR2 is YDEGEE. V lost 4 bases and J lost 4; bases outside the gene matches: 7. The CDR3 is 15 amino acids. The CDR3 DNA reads TGTGCCAGCAGCCGTCATAGGACAGGGGGCTATGGCTACACCTTC. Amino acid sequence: CASSRHRTGGYGYTF.

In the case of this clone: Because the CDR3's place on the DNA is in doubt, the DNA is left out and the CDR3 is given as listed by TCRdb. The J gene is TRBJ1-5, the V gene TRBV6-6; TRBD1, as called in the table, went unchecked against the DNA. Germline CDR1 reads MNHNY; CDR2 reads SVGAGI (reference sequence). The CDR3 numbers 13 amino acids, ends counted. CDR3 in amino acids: CASFGPGNQPQHF.

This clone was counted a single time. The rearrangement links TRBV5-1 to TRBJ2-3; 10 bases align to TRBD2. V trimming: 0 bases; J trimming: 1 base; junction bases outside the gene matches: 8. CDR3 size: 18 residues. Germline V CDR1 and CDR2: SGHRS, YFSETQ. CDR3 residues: CASSLAPAGGPGTDTQYF. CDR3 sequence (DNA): TGCGCCAGCAGCTTGGCCCCAGCGGGAGGGCCGGGCACAGATACGCAGTATTTT.

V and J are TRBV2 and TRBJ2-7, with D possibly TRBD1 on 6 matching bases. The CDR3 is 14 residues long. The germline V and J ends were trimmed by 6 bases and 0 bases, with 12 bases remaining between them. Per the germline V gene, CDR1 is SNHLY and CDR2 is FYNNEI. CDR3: CASRTGLSSYEQYF. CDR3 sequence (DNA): TGTGCCAGCAGAACAGGGCTCAGCTCCTACGAGCAGTACTTC. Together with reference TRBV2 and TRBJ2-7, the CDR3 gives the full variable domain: EPEVTQTPSHQVTQMGQEVILRCVPISNHLYFYWYRQILGQKVEFLVSFYNNEISEKSEIFDDQFSVERPDGSNFTLKIRSTKLEDSAMYFCASRTGLSSYEQYFGPGTRLTVT.